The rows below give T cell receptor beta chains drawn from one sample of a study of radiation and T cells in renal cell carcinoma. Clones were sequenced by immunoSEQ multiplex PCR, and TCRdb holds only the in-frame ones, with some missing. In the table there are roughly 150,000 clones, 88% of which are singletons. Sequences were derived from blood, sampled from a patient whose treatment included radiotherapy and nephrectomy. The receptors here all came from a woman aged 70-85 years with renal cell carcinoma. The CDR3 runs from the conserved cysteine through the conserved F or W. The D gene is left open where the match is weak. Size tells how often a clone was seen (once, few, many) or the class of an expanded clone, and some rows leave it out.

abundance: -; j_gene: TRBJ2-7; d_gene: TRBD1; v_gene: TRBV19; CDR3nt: TGTGCCAGTAGTATAGGGACAGGGGGCTACGAGCAGTACTTC; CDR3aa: CASSIGTGGYEQYF
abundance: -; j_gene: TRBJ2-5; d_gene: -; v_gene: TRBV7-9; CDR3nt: TGTGCCAGCAGCCCCAGTTCCCTAGCGCTCATAGGGGGCCAGTACTTC; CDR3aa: CASSPSSLALIGGQYF
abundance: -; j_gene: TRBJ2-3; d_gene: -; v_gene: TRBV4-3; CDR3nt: TGCGCCAGCAGCCAAGAGCTGTCGGGGTTAGATACGCAGTATTTT; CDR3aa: CASSQELSGLDTQYF
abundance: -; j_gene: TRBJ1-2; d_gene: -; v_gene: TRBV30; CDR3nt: TGTGCCTGGAGTGGGGGAAACTATGGCTACACCTTC; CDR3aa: CAWSGGNYGYTF
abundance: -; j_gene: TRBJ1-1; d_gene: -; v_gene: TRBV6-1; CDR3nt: TGTGCCAGCAGTGGGGGACTGGACCGCTTTATGAACACTGAAGCTTTCTTT; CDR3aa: CASSGGLDRFMNTEAFF
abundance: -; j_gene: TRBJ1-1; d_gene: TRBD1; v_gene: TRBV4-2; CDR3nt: TGTGCCAGCTCCTTGGGGACAGGGGAGTACACTGAAGCTTTCTTT; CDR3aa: CASSLGTGEYTEAFF
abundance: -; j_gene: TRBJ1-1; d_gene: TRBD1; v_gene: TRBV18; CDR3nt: TGTGCCAGCTCACCCCGGACAGGGGCCACTGAAGCTTTCTTT; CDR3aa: CASSPRTGATEAFF
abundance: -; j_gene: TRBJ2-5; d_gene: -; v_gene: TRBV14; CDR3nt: TGTGCCAGCAGCCAAGATCGGAGGGGTTTTTACTTC; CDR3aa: CASSQDRRGFYF
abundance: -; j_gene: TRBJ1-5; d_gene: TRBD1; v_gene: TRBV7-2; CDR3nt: TGTGCCAGCAGCCTAGGACAGGGGAGTAGTGTCCAGCATTTT; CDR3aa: CASSLGQGSSVQHF
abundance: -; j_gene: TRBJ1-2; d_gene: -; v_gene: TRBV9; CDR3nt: TGTGCCAGCAGCGTGGGAGGGGCCTCTAACTATGGCTACACCTTC; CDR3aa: CASSVGGASNYGYTF
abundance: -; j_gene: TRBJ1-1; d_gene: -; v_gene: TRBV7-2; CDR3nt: TGTGCCAGCAGCTTAGGCGATATGAACACTGAAGCTTTCTTT; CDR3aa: CASSLGDMNTEAFF
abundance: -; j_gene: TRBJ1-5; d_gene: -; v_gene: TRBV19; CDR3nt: TGTGCCAGTAGTATTGGCGCCGGCCATCAGCCCCAGCATTTT; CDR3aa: CASSIGAGHQPQHF
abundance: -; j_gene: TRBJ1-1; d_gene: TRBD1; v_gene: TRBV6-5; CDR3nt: TGTGCCAGCAGCCGTGATCGGACAGGGCCTGAAGCTTTCTTT; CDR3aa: CASSRDRTGPEAFF
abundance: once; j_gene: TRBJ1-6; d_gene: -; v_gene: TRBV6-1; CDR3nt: TGTGCCAGCAGCCAAGGGAATTCACCCCTCCACTTT; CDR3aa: CASSQGNSPLHF
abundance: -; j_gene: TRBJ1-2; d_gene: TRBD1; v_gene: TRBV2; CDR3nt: TGTGCCAGCAGCGTCGACAGGGGCGACTATGGCTACACCTTC; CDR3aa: CASSVDRGDYGYTF
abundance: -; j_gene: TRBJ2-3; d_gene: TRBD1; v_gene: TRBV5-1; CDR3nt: TGCGCCAGCAGCTTGCCCGGGACAGGGGTAACCGATACGCAGTATTTT; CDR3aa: CASSLPGTGVTDTQYF
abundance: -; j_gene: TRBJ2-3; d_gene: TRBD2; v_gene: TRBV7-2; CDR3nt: TGTGCCAGCAGCTTAGCGGGCGGGGGGGCCTCAGATACGCAGTATTTT; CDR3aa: CASSLAGGGASDTQYF
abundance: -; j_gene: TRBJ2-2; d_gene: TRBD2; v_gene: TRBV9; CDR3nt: TGTGCCAGCAGCGTTGATCTAGCGGCGAACACCGGGGAGCTGTTTTTT; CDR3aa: CASSVDLAANTGELFF
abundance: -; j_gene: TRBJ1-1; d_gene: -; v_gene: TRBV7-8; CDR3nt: TGTGCCAGCAGTAATACTGGGACTGAAGCTTTCTTT; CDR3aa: CASSNTGTEAFF
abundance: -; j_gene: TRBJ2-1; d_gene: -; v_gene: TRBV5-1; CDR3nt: TGCGCCAGCAGCCTGAGTGGTACCTACAATGAGCAGTTCTTC; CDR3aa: CASSLSGTYNEQFF
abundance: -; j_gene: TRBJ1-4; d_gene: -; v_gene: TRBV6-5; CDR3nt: TGTGCCAGCAGTTACTCGACGGGGGAGGGTGAAAAACTGTTTTTT; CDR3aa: CASSYSTGEGEKLFF
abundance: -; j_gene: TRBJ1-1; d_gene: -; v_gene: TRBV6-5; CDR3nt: TGTGCCAGCAGTTACTCGTATGCGGGACAAAACACTGAAGCTTTCTTT; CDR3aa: CASSYSYAGQNTEAFF
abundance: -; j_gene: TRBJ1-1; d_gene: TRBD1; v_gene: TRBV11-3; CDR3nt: TGTGCCAGCAGCACTGGACAGGAGGTTGAAGCTTTCTTT; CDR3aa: CASSTGQEVEAFF
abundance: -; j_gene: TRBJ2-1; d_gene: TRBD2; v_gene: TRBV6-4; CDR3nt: TGTGCCAGCACTCCCCGGGCGGGGGGCGGAAATGAGCAGTTCTTC; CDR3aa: CASTPRAGGGNEQFF
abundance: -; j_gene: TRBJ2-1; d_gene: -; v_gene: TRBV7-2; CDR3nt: TGTGCCAGCAGCACTTTCCTCAGCGCGGTCTTC; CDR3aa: CASSTFLSAVF
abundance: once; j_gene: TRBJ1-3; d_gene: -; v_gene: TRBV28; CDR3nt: TGTGCCAGCAGTTCCCCCAATGGAAACACCATATATTTT; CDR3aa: CASSSPNGNTIYF
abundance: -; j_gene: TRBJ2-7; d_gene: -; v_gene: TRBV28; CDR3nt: TGTGCCAGCATGGGGACCGCCAGGGCCTACGAGCAGTACTTC; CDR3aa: CASMGTARAYEQYF
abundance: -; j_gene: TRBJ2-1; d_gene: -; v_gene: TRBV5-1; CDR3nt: TGCGCCAGCAGCGCTGGGGCGGGGCGTGATGAGCAGTTCTTC; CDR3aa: CASSAGAGRDEQFF
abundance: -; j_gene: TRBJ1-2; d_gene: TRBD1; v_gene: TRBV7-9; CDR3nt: TGTGCCAGCAGCCCCTCCGGGACAGGGCTTGGCTACACCTTC; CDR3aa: CASSPSGTGLGYTF
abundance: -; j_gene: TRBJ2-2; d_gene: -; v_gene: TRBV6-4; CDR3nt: TGTGCCAGCAGTGTTACGATGGGAAGTTCAGAGCTGTTTTTT; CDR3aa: CASSVTMGSSELFF
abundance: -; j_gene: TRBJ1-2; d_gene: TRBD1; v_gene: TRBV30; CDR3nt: TGTGCCTGGACTCCAGGGGGGGGGCCAGACTATGGCTACACCTTC; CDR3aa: CAWTPGGGPDYGYTF
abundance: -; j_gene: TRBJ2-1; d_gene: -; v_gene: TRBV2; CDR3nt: TGTGCCAGCAGTGAACCCCCAGTGGCTGAGCAGTTCTTC; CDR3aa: CASSEPPVAEQFF
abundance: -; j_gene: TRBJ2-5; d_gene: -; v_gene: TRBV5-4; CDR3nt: TGTGCCAGCAGCTTGGAAGGGGCAGAGGAGACCCAGTACTTC; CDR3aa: CASSLEGAEETQYF
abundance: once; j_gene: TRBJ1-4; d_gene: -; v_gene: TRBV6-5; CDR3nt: TGTGCCAGCAAAAAAGGTTATCCAACTAATGAAAAACTGTTTTTT; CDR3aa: CASKKGYPTNEKLFF
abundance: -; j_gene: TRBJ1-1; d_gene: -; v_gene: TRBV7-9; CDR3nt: TGTGCCAGCAGCTTATTCACAGGATCGAACACTGAAGCTTTCTTT; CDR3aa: CASSLFTGSNTEAFF
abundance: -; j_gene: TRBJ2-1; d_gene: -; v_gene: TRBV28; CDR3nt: TGTGCCAGCAGTTTCGGGCTCAATGAGCAGTTCTTC; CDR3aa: CASSFGLNEQFF
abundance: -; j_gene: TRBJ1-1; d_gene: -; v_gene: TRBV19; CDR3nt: TGTGCCAGTACTATCGGCGGGACTCCGAACACTGAAGCTTTCTTT; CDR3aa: CASTIGGTPNTEAFF
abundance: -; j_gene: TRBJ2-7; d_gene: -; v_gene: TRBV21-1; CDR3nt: TGTGCCAGCAGCAAATTGGCTTTTGCGGCAGGGGGTGGAGAGCAGTACTTC; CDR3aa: CASSKLAFAAGGGEQYF
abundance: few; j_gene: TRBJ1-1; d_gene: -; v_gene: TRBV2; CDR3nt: TGTGCCATCAATCCGCGGGGCACTGAAGCTTTCTTT; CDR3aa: CAINPRGTEAFF
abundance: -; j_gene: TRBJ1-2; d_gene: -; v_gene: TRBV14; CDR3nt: TGTGCCAGCAGCCTACCCGGGGGTACCTATGGCTACACCTTC; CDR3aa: CASSLPGGTYGYTF
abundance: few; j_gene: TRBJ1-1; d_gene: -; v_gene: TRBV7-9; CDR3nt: TGTGCCAGCAGCTTAGGTCCAGGAATGAACACTGAAGCTTTCTTT; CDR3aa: CASSLGPGMNTEAFF
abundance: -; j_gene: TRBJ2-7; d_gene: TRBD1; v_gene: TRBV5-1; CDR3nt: TGCGCCAGCAGCTTAGGACAGGGCTTCGAGCAGTACTTC; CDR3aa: CASSLGQGFEQYF
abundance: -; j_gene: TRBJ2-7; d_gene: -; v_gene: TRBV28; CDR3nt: TGTGCCAGCAGTTTAGGAGGGCTCCTTTCCTACGAGCAGTACTTC; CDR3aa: CASSLGGLLSYEQYF
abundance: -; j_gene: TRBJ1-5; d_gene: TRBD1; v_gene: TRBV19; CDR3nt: TGTGCCACCTCAAACGGGGGGGACAGATTCAATCAGCCCCAGCATTTT; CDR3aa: CATSNGGDRFNQPQHF
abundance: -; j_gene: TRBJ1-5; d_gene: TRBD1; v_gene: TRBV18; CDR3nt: TGTGCCAGCTCAAGGGACAGGGCTAGCAATCAGCCCCAGCATTTT; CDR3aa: CASSRDRASNQPQHF
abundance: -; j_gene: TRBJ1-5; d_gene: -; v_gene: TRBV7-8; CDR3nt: TGTGCCAGCACGAAACTGATGGGTAGTGGCAATCAGCCCCAGCATTTT; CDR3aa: CASTKLMGSGNQPQHF
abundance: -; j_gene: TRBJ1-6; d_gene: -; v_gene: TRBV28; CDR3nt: TGTGCCAGCAGGACTAGTACGGCCCATTCACCCCTCCACTTT; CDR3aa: CASRTSTAHSPLHF
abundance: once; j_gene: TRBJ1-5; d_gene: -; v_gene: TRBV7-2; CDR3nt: TGTGCCAGCAGCCCAGGACAGTCATCATTCCCCCAGCATTTT; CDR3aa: CASSPGQSSFPQHF
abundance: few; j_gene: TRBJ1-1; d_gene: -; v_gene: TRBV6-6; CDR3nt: TGTGCCAGCAGTTACTCGATCAGGGGCACTGAAGCTTTCTTT; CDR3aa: CASSYSIRGTEAFF
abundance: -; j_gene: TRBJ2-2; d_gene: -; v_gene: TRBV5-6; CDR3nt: TGTGCCAGCAGCTTAGGATTGGGGGACGACGGGGAGCTGTTTTTT; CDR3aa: CASSLGLGDDGELFF
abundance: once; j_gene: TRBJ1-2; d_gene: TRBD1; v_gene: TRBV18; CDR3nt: TGTGCCAGCTCACAACCTAAGACAGGGCAACGCTACACCTTC; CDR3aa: CASSQPKTGQRYTF
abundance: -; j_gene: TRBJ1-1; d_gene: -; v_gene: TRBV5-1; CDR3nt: TGCGCCAGCAAGGTGAGCAGACCGAACACTGAAGCTTTCTTT; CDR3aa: CASKVSRPNTEAFF
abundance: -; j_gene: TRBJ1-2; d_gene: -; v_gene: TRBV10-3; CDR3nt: TGTGCCATCAGTGAGTCAAGGGCCGGCTACACCTTC; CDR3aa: CAISESRAGYTF
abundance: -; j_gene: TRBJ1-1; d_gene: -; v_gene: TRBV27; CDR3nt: TGTGCCAGCAGTTTCCAGGGGTGGGGGACTGAAGCTTTCTTT; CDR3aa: CASSFQGWGTEAFF
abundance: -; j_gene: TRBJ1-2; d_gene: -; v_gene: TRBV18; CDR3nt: TGTGCCAGCTCACCACCGAGCCAGGGAACCGGTTGGAATGGCTACACCTTC; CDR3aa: CASSPPSQGTGWNGYTF